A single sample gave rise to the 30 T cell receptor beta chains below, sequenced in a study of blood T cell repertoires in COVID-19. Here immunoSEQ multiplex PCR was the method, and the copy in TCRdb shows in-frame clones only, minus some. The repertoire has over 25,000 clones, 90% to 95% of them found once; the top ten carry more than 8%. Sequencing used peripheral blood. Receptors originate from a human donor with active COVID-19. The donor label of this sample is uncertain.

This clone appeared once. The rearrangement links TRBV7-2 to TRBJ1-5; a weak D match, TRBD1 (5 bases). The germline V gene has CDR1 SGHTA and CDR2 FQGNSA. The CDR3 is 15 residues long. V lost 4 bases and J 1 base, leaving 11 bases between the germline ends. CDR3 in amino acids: CASSSPAGSNQPQHF. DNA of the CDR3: TGTGCCAGCAGCTCTCCTGCAGGGAGCAATCAGCCCCAGCATTTT.

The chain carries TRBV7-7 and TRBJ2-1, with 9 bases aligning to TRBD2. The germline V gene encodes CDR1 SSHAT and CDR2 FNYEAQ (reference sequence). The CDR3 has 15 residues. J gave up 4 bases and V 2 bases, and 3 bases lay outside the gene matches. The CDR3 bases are TGTGCCAGCAGCTTAAATAGCGGGGGTTACAATGAGCAGTTCTTC. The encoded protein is CASSLNSGGYNEQFF. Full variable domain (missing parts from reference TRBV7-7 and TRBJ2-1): GAGVSQSPRYKVTKRGQDVTLRCDPISSHATLYWYQQALGQGPEFLTYFNYEAQPDKSGLPSDRFSAERPEGSISTLTIQRTEQRDSAMYRCASSLNSGGYNEQFFGPGTRLTVL.

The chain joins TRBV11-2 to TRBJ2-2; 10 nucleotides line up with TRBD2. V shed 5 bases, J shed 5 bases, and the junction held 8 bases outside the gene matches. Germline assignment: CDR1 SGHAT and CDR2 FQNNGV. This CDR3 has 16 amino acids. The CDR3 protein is CASSTSGGALTGELFF. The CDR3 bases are TGTGCCAGCAGCACAAGCGGGGGGGCACTAACCGGGGAGCTGTTTTTT.

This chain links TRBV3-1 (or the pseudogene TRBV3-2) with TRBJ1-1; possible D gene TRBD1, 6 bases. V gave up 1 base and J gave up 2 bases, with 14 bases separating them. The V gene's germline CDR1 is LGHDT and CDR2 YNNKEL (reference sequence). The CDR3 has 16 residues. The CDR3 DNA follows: TGTGCCAGCAGCCAAGCTATAGGCAGGGGTAACACTGAAGCTTTCTTT. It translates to CASSQAIGRGNTEAFF.

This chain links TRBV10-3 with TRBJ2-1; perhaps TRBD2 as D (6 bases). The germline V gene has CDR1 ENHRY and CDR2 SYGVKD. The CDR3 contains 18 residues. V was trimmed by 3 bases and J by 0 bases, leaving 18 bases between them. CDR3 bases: TGTGCCATCAGTGACCCAATGGGACTTCCGAGCTCCTACAATGAGCAGTTCTTC. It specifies CAISDPMGLPSSYNEQFF.

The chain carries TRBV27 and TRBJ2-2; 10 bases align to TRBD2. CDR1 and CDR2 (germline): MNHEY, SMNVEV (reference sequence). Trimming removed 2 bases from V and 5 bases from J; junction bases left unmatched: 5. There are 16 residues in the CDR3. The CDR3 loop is CASSLLAGVRTGELFF. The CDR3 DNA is TGTGCCAGCAGTTTACTAGCGGGAGTGAGAACCGGGGAGCTGTTTTTT.

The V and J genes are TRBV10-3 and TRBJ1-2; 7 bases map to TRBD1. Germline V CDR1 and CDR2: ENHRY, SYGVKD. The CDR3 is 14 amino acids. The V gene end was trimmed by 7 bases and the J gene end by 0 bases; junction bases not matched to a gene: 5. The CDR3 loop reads CAINQGEANYGYTF. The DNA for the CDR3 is TGTGCCATCAACCAGGGGGAAGCTAACTATGGCTACACCTTC.

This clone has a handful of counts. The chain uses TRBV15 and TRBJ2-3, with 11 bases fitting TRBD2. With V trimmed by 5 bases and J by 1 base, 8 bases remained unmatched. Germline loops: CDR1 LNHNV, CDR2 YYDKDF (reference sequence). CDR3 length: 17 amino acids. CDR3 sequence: CATSEGLLAGGTDTQYF. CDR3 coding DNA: TGTGCCACCAGCGAAGGGTTACTAGCGGGAGGCACAGATACGCAGTATTTT.

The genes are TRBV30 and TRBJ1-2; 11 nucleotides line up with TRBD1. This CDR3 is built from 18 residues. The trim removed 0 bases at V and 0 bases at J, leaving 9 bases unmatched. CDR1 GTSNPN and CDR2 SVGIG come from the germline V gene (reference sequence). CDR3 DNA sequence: TGTGCCTGGAGTGTACGGTCCGGACAGGGGGCCGCTAACTATGGCTACACCTTC. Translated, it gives CAWSVRSGQGAANYGYTF.

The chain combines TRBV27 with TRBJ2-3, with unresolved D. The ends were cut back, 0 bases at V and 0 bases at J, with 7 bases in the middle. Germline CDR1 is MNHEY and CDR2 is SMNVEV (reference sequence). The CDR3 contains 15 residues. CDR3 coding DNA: TGTGCCAGCAGTTTATCCCACTGGAGCACAGATACGCAGTATTTT. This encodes CASSLSHWSTDTQYF.

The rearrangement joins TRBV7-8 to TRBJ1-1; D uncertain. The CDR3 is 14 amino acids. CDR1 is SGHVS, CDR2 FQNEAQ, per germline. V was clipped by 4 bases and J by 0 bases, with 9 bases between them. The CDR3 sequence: CASSWGGLNTEAFF. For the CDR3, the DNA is TGTGCCAGCAGCTGGGGAGGCTTGAACACTGAAGCTTTCTTT.

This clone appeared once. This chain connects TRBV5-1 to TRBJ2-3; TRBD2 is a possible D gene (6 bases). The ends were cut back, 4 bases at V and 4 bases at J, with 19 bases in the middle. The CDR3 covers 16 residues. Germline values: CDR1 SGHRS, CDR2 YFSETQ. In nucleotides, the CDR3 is TGCGCCAGCAGCCCGGGACGGCGGGGATGGGCAGATACGCAGTATTTT. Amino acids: CASSPGRRGWADTQYF.

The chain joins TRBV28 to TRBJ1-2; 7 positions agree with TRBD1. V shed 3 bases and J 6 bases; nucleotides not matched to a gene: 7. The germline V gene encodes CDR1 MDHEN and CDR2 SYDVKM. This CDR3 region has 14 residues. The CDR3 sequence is CASSFDRQGDGYTF. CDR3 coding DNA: TGTGCCAGCAGTTTTGATCGGCAGGGGGATGGCTACACCTTC.

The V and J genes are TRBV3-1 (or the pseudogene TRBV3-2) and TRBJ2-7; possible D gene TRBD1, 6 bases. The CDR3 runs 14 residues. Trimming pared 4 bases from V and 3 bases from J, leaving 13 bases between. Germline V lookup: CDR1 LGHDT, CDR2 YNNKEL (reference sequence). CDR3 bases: TGTGCCAGCAGCCCACGGGACAAATTCTACGAGCAGTACTTC. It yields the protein CASSPRDKFYEQYF.

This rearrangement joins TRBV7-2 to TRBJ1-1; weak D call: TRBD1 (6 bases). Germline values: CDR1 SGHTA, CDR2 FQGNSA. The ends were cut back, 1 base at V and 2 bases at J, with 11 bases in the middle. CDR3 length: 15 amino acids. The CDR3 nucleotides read TGTGCCAGCAGCTTAGGGGAGGGGGGAAACACTGAAGCTTTCTTT. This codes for CASSLGEGGNTEAFF.

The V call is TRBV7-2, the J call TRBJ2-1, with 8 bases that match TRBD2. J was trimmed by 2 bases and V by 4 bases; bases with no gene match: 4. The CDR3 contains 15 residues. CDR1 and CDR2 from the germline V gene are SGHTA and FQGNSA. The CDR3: CASSYGGAAYNEQFF. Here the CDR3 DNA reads TGTGCCAGCAGCTACGGGGGGGCCGCCTACAATGAGCAGTTCTTC. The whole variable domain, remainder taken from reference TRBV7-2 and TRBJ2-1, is GAGVSQSPSNKVTEKGKDVELRCDPISGHTALYWYRQSLGQGLEFLIYFQGNSAPDKSGLPSDRFSAERTGGSVSTLTIQRTQQEDSAVYLCASSYGGAAYNEQFFGPGTRLTVL.

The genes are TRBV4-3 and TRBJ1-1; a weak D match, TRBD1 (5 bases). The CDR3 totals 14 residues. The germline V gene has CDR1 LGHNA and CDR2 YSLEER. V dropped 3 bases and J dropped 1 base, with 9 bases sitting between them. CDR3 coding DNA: TGCGCCAGCAGCCATGCCGGACAGAACACTGAAGCTTTCTTT. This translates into CASSHAGQNTEAFF.

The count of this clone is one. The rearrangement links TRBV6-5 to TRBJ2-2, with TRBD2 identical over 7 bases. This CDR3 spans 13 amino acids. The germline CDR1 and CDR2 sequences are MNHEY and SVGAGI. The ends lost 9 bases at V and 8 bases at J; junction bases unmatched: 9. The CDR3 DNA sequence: TGTGCCAGTAGCGGGTTGGGCCCTGGGGAGCTGTTTTTT. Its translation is CASSGLGPGELFF.

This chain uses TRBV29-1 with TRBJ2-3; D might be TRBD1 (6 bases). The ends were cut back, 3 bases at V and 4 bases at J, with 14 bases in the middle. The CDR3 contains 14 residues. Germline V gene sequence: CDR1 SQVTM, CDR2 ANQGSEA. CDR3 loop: CSVDFNAGADTQYF. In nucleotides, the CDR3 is TGCAGCGTTGATTTTAACGCAGGGGCAGATACGCAGTATTTT.

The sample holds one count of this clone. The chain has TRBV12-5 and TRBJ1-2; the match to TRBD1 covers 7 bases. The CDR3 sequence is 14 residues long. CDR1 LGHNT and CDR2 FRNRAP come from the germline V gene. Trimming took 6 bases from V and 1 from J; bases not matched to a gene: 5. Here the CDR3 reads CASGGDSYNYGYTF. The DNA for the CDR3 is TGTGCTAGTGGGGGGGACAGTTATAACTATGGCTACACCTTC. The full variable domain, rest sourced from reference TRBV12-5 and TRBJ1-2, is DARVTQTPRHKVTEMGQEVTMRCQPILGHNTVFWYRQTMMQGLELLAYFRNRAPLDDSGMPKDRFSAEMPDATLATLKIQPSEPRDSAVYFCASGGDSYNYGYTFGSGTRLTVV.

The CDR3 sequence is CASSFDRVGAGEQFF. As DNA, the CDR3 is TGCGCCAGCAGCTTTGACAGGGTGGGGGCCGGTGAGCAGTTCTTC. The chain combines TRBV5-1 with TRBJ2-1, with TRBD1 matching over 7 bases. After removal of 2 bases from V and 9 bases from J, the junction contained 11 bases not matched to a gene. CDR1 and CDR2 from the germline V gene are SGHRS and YFSETQ. The CDR3 spans 15 residues.

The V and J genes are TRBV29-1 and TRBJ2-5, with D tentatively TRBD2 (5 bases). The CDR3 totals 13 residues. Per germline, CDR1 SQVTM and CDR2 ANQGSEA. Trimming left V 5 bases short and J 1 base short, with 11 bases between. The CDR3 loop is CSVLTGVQETQYF. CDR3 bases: TGCAGCGTTTTAACCGGGGTCCAAGAGACCCAGTACTTC.

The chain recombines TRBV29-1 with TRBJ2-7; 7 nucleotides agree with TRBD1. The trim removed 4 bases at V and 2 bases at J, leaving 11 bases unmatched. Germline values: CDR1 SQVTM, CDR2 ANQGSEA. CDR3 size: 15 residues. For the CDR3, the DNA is TGCAGCGTTGCGGCACCGGAGACAGGGACCTACGAGCAGTACTTC. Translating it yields CSVAAPETGTYEQYF.

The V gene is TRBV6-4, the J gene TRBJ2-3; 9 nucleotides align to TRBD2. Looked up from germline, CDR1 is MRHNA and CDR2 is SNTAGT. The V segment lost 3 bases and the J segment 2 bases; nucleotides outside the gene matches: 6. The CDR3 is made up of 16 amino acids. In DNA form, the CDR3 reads TGTGCCAGCAGTGAGTCGGGACTAGCTCCCACAGATACGCAGTATTTT. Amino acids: CASSESGLAPTDTQYF.

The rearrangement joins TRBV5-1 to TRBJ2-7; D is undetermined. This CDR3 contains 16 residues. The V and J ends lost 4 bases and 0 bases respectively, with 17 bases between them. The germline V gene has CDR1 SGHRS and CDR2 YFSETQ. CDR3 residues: CASSPDWASNSYEQYF. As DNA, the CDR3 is TGCGCCAGCAGCCCGGATTGGGCTTCGAACTCCTACGAGCAGTACTTC. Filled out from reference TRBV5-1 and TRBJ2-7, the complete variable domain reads KAGVTQTPRYLIKTRGQQVTLSCSPISGHRSVSWYQQTPGQGLQFLFEYFSETQRNKGNFPGRFSGRQFSNSRSEMNVSTLELGDSALYLCASSPDWASNSYEQYFGPGTRLTVT.

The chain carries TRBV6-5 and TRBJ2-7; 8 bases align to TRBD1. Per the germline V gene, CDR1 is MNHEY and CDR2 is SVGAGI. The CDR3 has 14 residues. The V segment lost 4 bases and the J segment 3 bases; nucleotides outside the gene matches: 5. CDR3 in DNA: TGTGCCAGCAGTTCGAACAGGGGGGACTACGAGCAGTACTTC. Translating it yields CASSSNRGDYEQYF.

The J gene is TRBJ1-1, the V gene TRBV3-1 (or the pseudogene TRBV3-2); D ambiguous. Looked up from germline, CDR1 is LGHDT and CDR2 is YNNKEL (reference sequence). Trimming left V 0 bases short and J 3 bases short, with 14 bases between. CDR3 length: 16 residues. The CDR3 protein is CASSQDSVGRYTEAFF. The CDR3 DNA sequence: TGTGCCAGCAGCCAAGATTCGGTAGGCAGGTACACTGAAGCTTTCTTT.

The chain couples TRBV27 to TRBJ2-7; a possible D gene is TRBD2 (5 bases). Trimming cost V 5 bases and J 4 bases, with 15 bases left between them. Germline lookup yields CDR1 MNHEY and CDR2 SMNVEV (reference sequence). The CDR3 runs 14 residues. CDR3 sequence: CASSPLGARYEQYF. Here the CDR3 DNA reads TGTGCCAGCAGTCCTCTGGGAGCCCGATACGAGCAGTACTTC.

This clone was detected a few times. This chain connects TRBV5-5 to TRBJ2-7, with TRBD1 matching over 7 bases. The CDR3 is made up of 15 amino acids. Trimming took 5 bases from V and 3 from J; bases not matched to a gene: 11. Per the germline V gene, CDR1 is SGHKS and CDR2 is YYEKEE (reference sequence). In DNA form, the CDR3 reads TGTGCCAGCAGTTTCGTTACCGGGACAGACTACGAGCAGTACTTC. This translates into CASSFVTGTDYEQYF.

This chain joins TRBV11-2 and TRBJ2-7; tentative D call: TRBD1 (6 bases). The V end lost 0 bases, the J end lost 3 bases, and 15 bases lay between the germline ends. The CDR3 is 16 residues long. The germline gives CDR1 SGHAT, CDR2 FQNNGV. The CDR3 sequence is CASSLDSAGDIYEQYF. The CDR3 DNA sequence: TGTGCCAGCAGCTTAGATAGTGCAGGGGATATCTACGAGCAGTACTTC.